A single sample gave rise to the 7 T cell receptor delta chains below, sequenced in a study of gamma-delta T cells after stem cell transplantation (dated by TCRdb to about 2016). The library was made by RT-PCR. TCRdb lists the instrument as Illumina MiSeq. TCRdb reprocessed the public reads with the caller CATT; rows with the same DNA were merged afterwards. This sample gives 650 to 850 delta-chain clones in total; about 1.1% of them show up just once. 43% of the sample belongs to the ten largest clones. Sequencing was done on a sample of gamma-delta T cells. Every receptor here comes from a human donor. It is not recorded whose cells these are; they may come from a transplant donor.

In the case of this clone: The translation of this DNA and the TCRdb protein of a much larger clone differ at residue 4, probably owing to a read error; the protein shown here is translated from the DNA. The chain is built from TRDV2 and TRDJ1, with 11 bases aligning to TRDD3. The CDR3 runs 18 residues. Germline V gene data show CDR1 as GEAIGNYY and CDR2 as EKD. The chain's CDR3 is CACGTVDGGYAGTDKLIF. The DNA for the CDR3 is TGTGCCTGTGGCACCGTTGATGGGGGATACGCAGGGACCGATAAACTCATCTTT.

Only a few counts were recorded for this clone. The amino acid sequence in TCRdb belongs to a much larger clone and departs from this DNA's translation at residue 9, likely a sequencing read error; the sequence shown is translated from the DNA. This sequence joins TRDV2 and TRDJ1; D is unclear. There are 16 residues in the CDR3. V gave up 3 bases and J gave up 9 bases, with 25 bases separating them. Germline V CDR1 and CDR2: GEAIGNYY, EKD. CDR3 in DNA: TGTGCCTGTGACTCGATAAACCGAGGGACTCTACAGGAACTCATCTTT. Protein product: CACDSINRGTLQELIF.

As to this clone: This could be a read error, since a much larger clone is one nucleotide away. Distinct nucleotide sequences in the sample also encode this CDR3. The chain combines TRDV2 with TRDJ1, with 9 bases identical to TRDD3. Looked up from germline, CDR1 is GEAIGNYY and CDR2 is EKD. CDR3 length: 19 residues. The CDR3 reads CACDTVRGILSTWADELIF. The CDR3 region has the DNA TGTGCCTGCGACACCGTAAGGGGGATACTTTCAACTTGGGCCGATGAACTCATCTTT.

This clone has a handful of counts. A read error likely explains this, since a far larger clone differs by one base. This chain's CDR3 is CACDTLGGKRDTDKLIF. CDR3 bases: TGTGCCTGTGACACACTGGGGGGTAAACGGGACACCGATAAACTCATCTTT. This chain uses TRDV2 with TRDJ1; 8 nucleotides line up with TRDD3. Germline V gives CDR1 GEAIGNYY, CDR2 EKD. CDR3 length: 17 amino acids. V was pared by 1 base and J by 0 bases, with 9 bases of the junction left unmatched.

Notes on this clone: The likely explanation is a read error, given a far larger clone one base away. The identical CDR3 is also encoded by other nucleotide sequences in the sample. The DNA for the CDR3 is TGTGCCTGTGACGCCTTACTGGGGGATACTGCCGATAAGCTCATCTTT. Encoded protein: CACDALLGDTADKLIF. The chain couples TRDV2 to TRDJ1; TRDD3 aligns across 12 bases. This CDR3 spans 16 amino acids. Germline V gene lookup returns CDR1 GEAIGNYY and CDR2 EKD.

A word on this clone: This DNA translates differently at residue 11 from the TCRdb protein, which is that of a much larger clone; a read error is likely, and the protein shown is the DNA's own translation. The rearrangement joins TRDV2 to TRDJ1; D is perhaps TRDD3 (6 bases). Between the trimmed V and J ends, which lost 0 bases and 2 bases, there was a span of 18 bases. CDR1 is GEAIGNYY, CDR2 EKD, per germline. The CDR3 runs 17 residues. The CDR3 DNA is TGTGCCTGTGACACCGTTAGTTCCGGGGGAGTAACCGATAAACTCATCTTT. Translation gives CACDTVSSGGVTDKLIF.

This clone was counted a few times. A far larger clone is one nucleotide away, so this likely arose from a read error. Other DNA sequences from this sample encode an identical CDR3 as well. The chain combines TRDV2 with TRDJ1; 9 positions match TRDD3. Germline V gives CDR1 GEAIGNYY, CDR2 EKD. The CDR3 is 18 amino acids. The CDR3 DNA is TGTGCCTGCGACACGGTGGCTGGGGGATCAGTGGACACCGATAAACTCATCTTT. The encoded protein is CACDTVAGGSVDTDKLIF.